This entry lists 31 T cell receptor beta chains sequenced from one sample in a study of OX40 agonist ivuxolimab in advanced cancers. Generated by immunoSEQ multiplex PCR, the TCRdb table keeps only in-frame clones and is missing some. The sample carries about 40,000 clones, approximately 82% recorded once. The sequences come from CD4+ or CD8+ T cells sorted from blood, collected in a trial of the OX40 agonist ivuxolimab. These receptors were obtained from an adult with an advanced solid tumor such as melanoma, head and neck, liver or kidney cancer.

V usage is TRBV6-5 and J usage is TRBJ2-7, with 7 bases that match TRBD1. Losses at the gene ends were 6 bases for V and 5 bases for J; bases not matched to a gene: 10. CDR1 is MNHEY and CDR2 is SVGAGI in the germline V gene. The CDR3 runs 14 residues. DNA of the CDR3: TGTGCCAGCAGCTTCACCCATACAGGGGACGAGCAGTACTTC. Translated: CASSFTHTGDEQYF.

The chain carries TRBV19 and TRBJ1-4; D is uncertain. The CDR3 consists of 16 residues. From germline, CDR1 is LNHDA and CDR2 SQIVND (reference sequence). Trimming shortened V by 5 bases and J by 8 bases, and 21 bases separated the two germline ends. CDR3 DNA sequence: TGTGCCAGTAGTTTGGGGTTCGCATCTTGGTGGGAAAAACTGTTTTTT. This sequence encodes CASSLGFASWWEKLFF.

The gene calls are TRBV4-2 and TRBJ2-7, with 12 bases that match TRBD1. The CDR3 runs to 16 residues. CDR1 and CDR2 from the germline V gene are LGHNA and YNFKEQ. Trimming cost V 4 bases and J 5 bases; bases outside gene matches: 9. CDR3 in amino acids: CASSLIPGQGADEQYF. CDR3 DNA: TGTGCCAGCAGCCTAATCCCGGGACAGGGGGCCGACGAGCAGTACTTC.

DNA for the CDR3: TGTGCCAGCAGCTTAAATGGCGGTGCGGTCTCCGCAGATACGCAGTATTTT. Translating gives CASSLNGGAVSADTQYF. The chain is built from TRBV11-2 and TRBJ2-3; no clear D gene. CDR1 and CDR2 (germline): SGHAT, FQNNGV. Trimming pared 2 bases from V and 4 bases from J, leaving 19 bases between. This CDR3 is 17 amino acids long.

The rearrangement joins TRBV5-4 to TRBJ2-3; 11 nucleotides line up with TRBD2. The J segment lost 3 bases and the V segment lost 4 bases, leaving 7 bases of the junction unmatched. The CDR3 totals 16 residues. Germline CDR1 is SGHNT and CDR2 is YYREEE (reference sequence). CDR3 region: CASSLSGGAGTDTQYF. The CDR3 DNA is TGTGCCAGCAGCCTTAGCGGGGGGGCAGGTACAGATACGCAGTATTTT.

The chain uses TRBV13 and TRBJ1-1; 9 nucleotides agree with TRBD1. Germline CDR1 reads PRHDT; CDR2 reads FYEKMQ (reference sequence). The length of the CDR3 is 15 residues. V shed 5 bases, J shed 7 bases, and the junction held 11 bases outside the gene matches. This CDR3 reads CASSPHRGRVFEAFF. CDR3 nucleotide sequence: TGTGCCAGCAGCCCACACAGGGGGCGGGTTTTTGAAGCTTTCTTT.

This chain connects TRBV5-1 to TRBJ2-7; TRBD1 agrees at 7 bases. The CDR3 covers 15 residues. V dropped 0 bases and J dropped 1; count of bases not matched to a gene: 4. The V gene's germline CDR1 is SGHRS and CDR2 YFSETQ. Here the CDR3 reads CASSLDATGSYEQYF. The CDR3 region has the DNA TGCGCCAGCAGCTTGGATGCGACAGGGTCCTACGAGCAGTACTTC.

This clone was seen only a few times. This chain connects TRBV11-3 to TRBJ1-5, with 7 bases aligning to TRBD1. V lost 5 bases to trimming and J lost 4 bases; unmatched junction nucleotides: 8. The CDR3 runs 15 residues. Germline CDR1 and CDR2: SGHNT and YENEEA. CDR3 sequence: CASSPGGTENQPQHF. The CDR3 nucleotides read TGTGCCAGCAGCCCTGGGGGGACAGAGAATCAGCCCCAGCATTTT.

The V gene is TRBV29-1, the J gene TRBJ2-7; tentatively, D is TRBD1 (7 bases). V dropped 4 bases and J dropped 5 bases, with 15 bases sitting between them. Germline V gene sequence: CDR1 SQVTM, CDR2 ANQGSEA. The CDR3 sequence is 13 residues long. The CDR3 spells CSVARGTADEQYF. CDR3 coding DNA: TGCAGCGTTGCCCGGGGGACAGCAGACGAGCAGTACTTC.

The V call is TRBV7-8, the J call TRBJ2-5, with 9 bases matching TRBD1. The CDR3 extends over 13 amino acids. With V trimmed by 5 bases and J by 3 bases, 1 base remained unmatched. CDR1 and CDR2 from the germline V gene are SGHVS and FQNEAQ. CDR3 DNA: TGTGCCAGCAGCAGGGACAGGGAAGAGACCCAGTACTTC. This encodes CASSRDREETQYF.

V usage is TRBV30 and J usage is TRBJ2-7, with a weak D call TRBD1 (6 bases). With 3 bases removed from V and 3 bases from J, the gap between germline ends came to 12 bases. This CDR3 contains 13 residues. CDR1 GTSNPN and CDR2 SVGIG come from the germline V gene (reference sequence). CDR3 DNA sequence: TGTGCCTGGAGGATAGGGGGAGTCTACGAGCAGTACTTC. Translation: CAWRIGGVYEQYF.

This sequence joins TRBV5-5 and TRBJ1-4; the D gene is possibly TRBD1 (6 bases). The V and J ends lost 2 bases and 4 bases respectively, with 12 bases between them. The CDR3 is made up of 15 amino acids. The V gene's germline CDR1 is SGHKS and CDR2 YYEKEE (reference sequence). The CDR3 here is CASSFYTGNNEKLFF. The CDR3 region has the DNA TGTGCCAGCAGCTTCTACACAGGGAATAATGAAAAACTGTTTTTT.

This clone occurred a few times. The chain joins TRBV21-1 to TRBJ1-5; TRBD1 is the table's D call and was not checked against the DNA. TRBV21-1 is a recognized pseudogene. There are 16 residues in the CDR3. CDR3 residues: CASSKRDRGSNQPQHF. In nucleotides, the CDR3 is TGTGCCAGCAGCAAAAGGGACAGGGGTAGCAATCAGCCCCAGCATTTT.

The CDR3 DNA is TGTGCCAGCAGCTTAGCTTCTCTAGGCATCGGGGAGCTGTTTTTT. Translating it yields CASSLASLGIGELFF. The genes are TRBV11-2 and TRBJ2-2, with D hard to call. Germline assignment: CDR1 SGHAT and CDR2 FQNNGV. The CDR3 is 15 amino acids. The ends were cut back, 1 base at V and 7 bases at J, with 13 bases in the middle.

This chain connects TRBV21-1 to TRBJ1-6; the table names TRBD1, a call not compared with the DNA. TRBV21-1 is tagged as a pseudogene. The CDR3 is 16 residues long. CDR3 coding DNA: TGTGCCAGCCGCATTAGATACAGGGGGTTAGGGTCACCCCTCCACTTT. The encoded protein is CASRIRYRGLGSPLHF.

CDR3 sequence (DNA): TGTGCCAGCAGTTTAGTTTCGGGTTCCTCCTACGAGCAGTACTTC. This encodes CASSLVSGSSYEQYF. This sequence joins TRBV27 and TRBJ2-7; D remains ambiguous. There are 15 residues in the CDR3. Deletions cut 2 bases from V and 0 bases from J, with 11 bases between. CDR1 is MNHEY and CDR2 is SMNVEV in the germline V gene (reference sequence).

The chain links TRBV19 to TRBJ1-1, with 7 bases aligning to TRBD1. Germline values: CDR1 LNHDA, CDR2 SQIVND (reference sequence). CDR3 length equals 13 residues. V trimming: 5 bases; J trimming: 3 bases; junction bases outside the gene matches: 3. CDR3 nucleotide sequence: TGTGCCAGTAGTTACAGGGGAGACACTGAAGCTTTCTTT. It codes for CASSYRGDTEAFF. The full variable domain, in which reference TRBV19 and TRBJ1-1 provide the parts outside the CDR3, is DGGITQSPKYLFRKEGQNVTLSCEQNLNHDAMYWYRQDPGQGLRLIYYSQIVNDFQKGDIAEGYSVSREKKESFPLTVTSAQKNPTAFYLCASSYRGDTEAFFGQGTRLTVV.

The chain combines TRBV6-1 with TRBJ1-2, with D unresolved. The germline V gene encodes CDR1 MNHNS and CDR2 SASEGT. The CDR3 has 11 residues. V dropped 8 bases and J dropped 8 bases, with 12 bases sitting between them. CDR3 sequence: CASGSGGGYTF. CDR3 DNA: TGTGCCAGCGGTTCGGGAGGCGGCTACACCTTC.

This clone was seen once. The chain combines TRBV5-1 with TRBJ2-2; no clear D gene. V was pared by 4 bases and J by 7 bases, with 11 bases between. This CDR3 has 13 residues. Germline V lookup: CDR1 SGHRS, CDR2 YFSETQ. CDR3 protein: CASSPITGGELFF. The CDR3 nucleotides read TGCGCCAGCAGCCCTATTACGGGCGGGGAGCTGTTTTTT.

The sample holds a few counts of this clone. The chain links TRBV11-3 to TRBJ2-5, with D perhaps TRBD1 (6 bases). V was trimmed by 5 bases and J by 4 bases, leaving 8 bases between them. The CDR3 totals 12 residues. Germline V gene data show CDR1 as SGHNT and CDR2 as YENEEA. Here the CDR3 reads CASSPDRETQYF. CDR3 coding DNA: TGTGCCAGCAGCCCGGACAGAGAGACCCAGTACTTC.

J is TRBJ2-5 and V is TRBV27; 9 bases agree with TRBD2. The trim removed 4 bases at V and 5 bases at J, leaving 8 bases unmatched. The germline gives CDR1 MNHEY, CDR2 SMNVEV (reference sequence). The CDR3 has 15 residues. CDR3 residues: CASSSGLATRETQYF. CDR3 nucleotide sequence: TGTGCCAGCAGTTCCGGACTAGCGACGAGGGAGACCCAGTACTTC.

The V gene is TRBV6-6, the J gene TRBJ1-3; 9 nucleotides match TRBD1. Trimming at V came to 2 bases and at J to 15 bases, leaving 2 bases not matched to a gene. Per the germline V gene, CDR1 is MNHNY and CDR2 is SVGAGI (reference sequence). The CDR3 covers 11 residues. The CDR3 DNA is TGTGCCAGCAGTTACCGGGACAGGGAATATTTT. Protein: CASSYRDREYF.

The CDR3 nucleotides are TGTGCCAGCAGCCCGAGGACTAGCGGGGGCTACAATGAGCAGTTCTTC. Translating it yields CASSPRTSGGYNEQFF. The V gene is TRBV5-6, the J gene TRBJ2-1, with 13 nucleotides matching TRBD2. The CDR3 is 16 amino acids. CDR1 and CDR2 (germline): SGHDT, YYEEEE. V dropped 4 bases and J dropped 3; count of bases not matched to a gene: 4.

The chain uses TRBV11-3 and TRBJ2-1; D perhaps matches TRBD1 (5 bases). V was trimmed by 1 base and J by 1 base, leaving 14 bases between them. In germline, CDR1 is SGHNT, CDR2 YENEEA. The CDR3 loop spans 17 amino acids. The CDR3 sequence: CASSLGAQGRSYNEQFF. DNA for the CDR3: TGTGCCAGCAGCTTAGGAGCCCAGGGCCGGTCCTACAATGAGCAGTTCTTC.

The CDR3: CASSQGTGGEQNTEAFF. The CDR3 DNA sequence: TGCGCCAGCAGCCAAGGGACAGGGGGGGAACAGAACACTGAAGCTTTCTTT. J is TRBJ1-1 and V is TRBV4-3, with 10 bases identical to TRBD1. This CDR3 spans 17 amino acids. Trimming cost V 1 base and J 1 base; bases outside gene matches: 6. In germline, CDR1 is LGHNA, CDR2 YSLEER.

V usage is TRBV5-6 and J usage is TRBJ2-5, with a possible D match to TRBD2 (5 bases). CDR1 and CDR2 from the germline V gene are SGHDT and YYEEEE. The CDR3 covers 12 residues. Trimming cost V 1 base and J 7 bases, with 8 bases left between them. In DNA, the CDR3 is TGTGCCAGCAGCTTGTATGGGAGGACCCAGTACTTC. Translating it yields CASSLYGRTQYF.

This clone is medium-sized in the sample. This rearrangement joins TRBV18 to TRBJ1-1; D is uncertain. There are 13 residues in the CDR3. Per germline, CDR1 KGHSH and CDR2 LQKENI. V lost 3 bases, J lost 3 bases, and 8 bases lay in between. CDR3 protein: CASSPEMDTEAFF. The CDR3, as DNA: TGTGCCAGCTCACCGGAGATGGACACTGAAGCTTTCTTT.

This clone showed up just a few times. V usage is TRBV4-2 and J usage is TRBJ1-2; TRBD1 is a possible D gene (6 bases). Trimming shortened V by 0 bases and J by 10 bases, and 12 bases separated the two germline ends. This CDR3 region has 13 residues. Germline CDR1 is LGHNA and CDR2 is YNFKEQ. CDR3 in DNA: TGTGCCAGCAGCCAAGATTATACAGGGTCCTACACCTTC. Protein product: CASSQDYTGSYTF.

The rearrangement links TRBV4-3 to TRBJ2-1; D remains unclear. The V end was cut by 0 bases, the J end by 10 bases, with 13 bases between. The germline gives CDR1 LGHNA, CDR2 YSLEER. The CDR3 loop spans 14 amino acids. The chain's CDR3 is CASSQEGGSWEQFF. The CDR3, as DNA: TGCGCCAGCAGCCAAGAGGGTGGTTCTTGGGAGCAGTTCTTC.

The genes are TRBV29-1 and TRBJ2-4, with 14 bases fitting TRBD2. CDR1 is SQVTM, CDR2 ANQGSEA, per germline. The CDR3 has 13 residues. V lost 3 bases, J lost 10 bases, and 2 bases stayed unmatched. In DNA, the CDR3 is TGCAGCGTTGAGGGGACTAGCGGGGGAATTCAGTACTTC. The encoded protein is CSVEGTSGGIQYF. The full variable domain, rest sourced from reference TRBV29-1 and TRBJ2-4, is SAVISQKPSRDICQRGTSLTIQCQVDSQVTMMFWYRQQPGQSLTLIATANQGSEATYESGFVIDKFPISRPNLTFSTLTVSNMSPEDSSIYLCSVEGTSGGIQYFGAGTRLSVL.

The chain couples TRBV9 to TRBJ1-2, with TRBD1 matching over 11 bases. V trimming: 1 base; J trimming: 8 bases; junction bases outside the gene matches: 7. This CDR3 contains 15 residues. CDR1 is SGDLS, CDR2 YYNGEE, per germline. The CDR3 DNA is TGTGCCAGCAGCGTAACAGGACAGGGGGCCTACGGCTACACCTTC. Its protein is CASSVTGQGAYGYTF.